This T cell receptor (beta chain) was captured by sequencing in a study of cytomegalovirus exposure and HLA in healthy donors (dated by TCRdb to the late 2010s). Background for the entire study: An earlier analysis of more than 550 of the donors reported approximately 260 Gb of sequence data and 95 million to 130 million unique TCR beta sequences obtained from around 170 million T cells. Roughly 300 gigabases of sequencing data and 70 million to 100 million unique TCR sequences were included in an early release covering several hundred HLA-typed donors. Of the approximately 400 genotyped donors, over 65% fell in the genetic ancestry cluster associated with self-reported Caucasian donors. The study was designed to test whether signatures of past pathogen exposure could be identified by cataloging public T cell receptors. The study profiled the T cell repertoires of 550 to 700 subjects by immunosequencing and related them to cytomegalovirus serostatus. Along with the roughly 710-subject first cohort, a separate validation cohort of more than 90 different subjects was used. To predict cytomegalovirus infection status, the study brought together high-throughput TCR immunosequencing, statistical association of individual TCRs with disease status, and machine learning. In a later analysis, previously published TCR beta repertoires from about 640 donors were re-analyzed and high-resolution HLA genotyping was added so that TCR occurrence patterns could be studied. Rather than drawing on any new phenotypic data, the later analysis identified candidate immune exposures from TCR beta sequences and the way those sequences occurred across donors. An earlier analysis of fewer than 700 of the donors applied high-throughput TCR beta sequencing to assess whether each TCR beta V gene segment acted as functional or pseudogenic. Donor age, sex, ethnicity and CMV serostatus were collected together with the repertoire data. In a later genetic analysis, genome-wide SNP genotypes for about 55% of the 666 donors were used, and that subset was treated as a discovery cohort. Every repertoire in the discovery cohort had been generated on one and the same sequencing platform. HLA typing covered class I and class II loci at four-digit resolution. The number of typed donors differed by locus: roughly 620-630 for A, B, C, DRB1 and DQB1; some 500 for DQA1; 606 for DPA1; and some 430 for DPB1. Roughly 5 DR-DQ haplotypes were handled as single units for association and clustering, since linkage in the cohort was strong. Across 300 to 400 genotyped donors of the cohort, an average of roughly 250,000 unique TCR beta nucleotide sequences per donor were sequenced, and roughly 17% of those sequences were non-productive. The research as a whole found: Broadly in line with IMGT annotations, most TCR beta V segments showed up in productive rearrangements about 87% or about 30% of the time in an earlier analysis of several hundred of the donors. In vitro tests confirmed that a few of the cytomegalovirus-associated TCR beta chains recognize cytomegalovirus antigens. In a later analysis, some 18,000 TCR beta sequences were associated with specific HLA alleles at a false discovery rate of 0.05. A later analysis found that HLA-associated TCR beta chains were more clonally expanded and had lower generation probabilities than equally common non-associated chains. Because HLA typing was missing for some donors at each locus, association tests included only the typed subset. The study gave a list of over 150 TCR beta chains associated with cytomegalovirus. A cluster of highly shared sequence variants was judged likely to represent a technical artifact of the sequencing pipeline. A later genetic analysis reported fewer N-insertions in productive TCRs among donors in an Asian-associated ancestry cluster than the roughly 700-donor mean. Strong co-occurrence of HLA alleles, especially DR and DQ, made assigning TCR associations to individual alleles difficult. Cytomegalovirus status was reported to be diagnosed by the classifier with high specificity and sensitivity in both the original and validation cohorts. The only immune exposure information available for the cohort was CMV serostatus. According to the authors, the approach could potentially be generalized to other disease states and immunological phenotypes. Correlated functional status among segregating V segments might reflect linkage disequilibrium, but an unknown experimental factor could not be ruled out. The presence/absence analyses assumed that sequencing depth was roughly uniform across donors, and that assumption may not be true. According to a later analysis, parvovirus B19, influenza, CMV and Epstein-Barr virus appeared linked to several top co-occurrence clusters. Most TCR sequences were observed very rarely across donors, whereas some public TCRs were present in many individuals. A further reported finding was that TCR beta sequences accurately predicted the HLA-A and HLA-B alleles for most subjects in the first cohort. A later analysis found that most CMV-associated TCR beta chains appeared HLA-restricted, with HLA associations seemingly driven largely by CMV exposure. V-gene and J-gene trimming of TCR beta chains was associated with a missense DCLRE1C variant in a later genetic analysis, and the association was replicated in an independent cohort. The 87-base-pair reads could not distinguish some IMGT-functional V segments, including TRBV6-2 and TRBV6-3, so those segments were excluded. In a later analysis, TCR association rates were found to vary across HLA loci, with the most associated TCRs seen for DRB1 alleles and the fewest for HLA-C alleles. In this cohort, only TCR beta chains were sequenced, and detectable features were limited by the absence of alpha or paired-chain data. Because counts were too low, some 17 rarely observed V segments, including chromosome 9 orphons, were left out of the earlier analysis of a few hundred of the donors.

The cohort was made up of under 800 healthy bone marrow donors. Cohort members were all nominally healthy when sampled, although unrecorded immune exposures were likely present. The donor was CMV seropositive and belonged to the group of 250 to 300 seropositive cohort members. A peripheral blood sample was collected from each donor, and TCR beta sequencing was performed on peripheral blood mononuclear cells. The Qiagen DNeasy Blood Extraction Kit was used to extract genomic DNA from the blood cell samples. Libraries were constructed by the immunoSEQ multiplex PCR assay. For the multiplex PCR, a mixture combining 60 forward primers for TCR Vbeta segments and 13 reverse primers for TCR Jbeta segments was used. Amplification of the CDR3 region of rearranged TCR beta genes was performed with a multiplex PCR assay on genomic DNA. Amplified TCR beta libraries were sequenced as 87-base-pair reads on the Illumina HiSeq System. Under the source paper's analysis protocol: A later analysis tallied 75 million to 95 million unique TCR beta chains across the 666 repertoires, and approximately 9.9 million of those chains were shared by two or more donors. Raw reads were error-corrected and collapsed into unique sequences with a nearest-neighbor algorithm that merged closely related sequences to remove PCR and sequencing errors. CDR3 sequences were aligned to IMGT reference sequences to assign V, D and J gene segments. Each retained sequence needed at least a six-nucleotide match to both a V gene segment and a J gene segment. A rearrangement was called productive if the CDR3 had no stop codons and remained in frame with V and J, and every other rearrangement was called non-productive. Following IMGT convention, CDR3 was defined as the stretch from the second conserved V-encoded cysteine up to the conserved J-encoded phenylalanine. The earlier analysis of some 600 of the donors excluded sequences that lacked an unambiguous match to a single V gene segment. In an earlier analysis of approximately 610 of the donors, V segments were called functional above 56.7% productive rearrangements and were called segregating when the between-donor standard deviation exceeded 5%. To diagnose cytomegalovirus status from the catalog of TCR beta chain sequences, a statistical classification framework was built. V and J gene assignment, in a later analysis, came from comparing TCR nucleotide sequences with IMGT/GENE-DB human TR gene sequences. In a later analysis, CDR3 sequences and most-parsimonious VDJ recombination scenarios were assigned using the TCRdist pipeline. A later analysis defined each TCR beta chain by its CDR3 amino acid sequence plus V-gene family, and excluded reads lacking a unique V-gene family. A later analysis removed 592 highly shared, low-generation-probability nucleotide sequences to deal with suspected cross-contamination and a sequencing artifact. For each public chain, a later analysis derived a clonal expansion index from normalized ranks of inferred template counts within each repertoire. A later analysis computed generation probabilities with a VDJ recombination model fitted to out-of-frame rearrangements, and checked the results against IGoR. Hypergeometric tests were used in a later analysis to score TCR-TCR, TCR-HLA and TCR-CMV co-occurrence, with a repertoire-size bias correction applied to the TCR pairs. To estimate false discovery rates, a later analysis permuted the HLA or CMV assignments 20 times. In a later analysis, co-occurring TCRs were grouped using DBSCAN, with TCRdist sequence similarity added in when clustering inside HLA-allele-positive subsets. Co-occurrence clustering excluded repertoires with fewer than 30,000 or more than 120,000 public chains, plus five with anomalous nucleotide sharing. TCRdb retrieved this table from immuneACCESS and kept in-frame rearrangements only. Not all clones are present; in checked studies, unresolved V genes account for under half, and no reason is known for the remainder. D and trimming were read from the DNA, whereas the V and J calls and clone size are those reported in that table. The sample data list roughly 130,000 clones, and over 65% of these were observed just once. The ten largest clones capture 4.3% of the sample.

Of note for this clone: The specificity of this receptor is unknown. Per-nucleotide qualities are absent, and no much larger clonotype sits a single base away.

The CDR3 goes from the cysteine to the phenylalanine over 14 residues. Just CDR3 DNA is preserved here, 42 bases in frame from base 1. The clonotype originates from a man between 18 and 29 years old in good health and CMV-seropositive. This receptor chain uses TRBV21-1 and TRBJ2-7; the DNA was not compared with TRBD2, the D call given in the table. TRBV21-1 is reported as a pseudogene. Source material: PBMCs. The encoded CDR3 is CASSRNPASDEQYF. The sequenced DNA is TGTGCCAGCAGCAGAAACCCGGCTAGCGACGAGCAGTACTTC.